A single sample gave rise to the 3 T cell receptor beta chains below, sequenced in a study of beta chain features in type 1 diabetes. Notes on the study in general: A moderate, significant TCRB CDR3 shortening appeared in type 1 diabetes across four CD4+ subsets.

No antigen is known for these receptors. cDNA synthesis used the whole RNA isolate, giving expressed TCRB sequences. Method: immunoSEQ multiplex PCR; TCRdb's copy keeps in-frame clones and lacks some. The sample has 300,000 or so clones, approximately 15% seen once. The sequencing sample was made of naive CD4+ T cells from blood. The receptor set was obtained from a woman aged 18-29 years with type 1 diabetes.

This clone was seen only a few times. V gene TRBV9 combines with J gene TRBJ1-2; D remains ambiguous. Germline assignment: CDR1 SGDLS and CDR2 YYNGEE. This CDR3 has 17 residues. The V end lost 3 bases, the J end lost 0 bases, and 18 bases lay between the germline ends. The CDR3, as DNA: TGTGCCAGCAGCGGGGGAGGCAGGATCCAAGCTAACTATGGCTACACCTTC. Protein: CASSGGGRIQANYGYTF.

The V call is TRBV4-3, the J call TRBJ2-1; 7 bases match TRBD2. Unmatched junction bases numbered 9, after V lost 7 bases and J lost 0 bases. Per germline, CDR1 LGHNA and CDR2 YSLEER. The CDR3 is made up of 16 amino acids. CDR3 amino acids: CASTQRGDSSYNEQFF. DNA for the CDR3: TGCGCCAGCACCCAGCGGGGCGACAGCTCCTACAATGAGCAGTTCTTC.

This clone occurred a few times. This chain links TRBV30 with TRBJ1-4; D is perhaps TRBD1 (5 bases). Trimming left V 5 bases short and J 4 bases short, with 17 bases between. Germline V gene data show CDR1 as GTSNPN and CDR2 as SVGIG (reference sequence). The CDR3 totals 15 residues. The CDR3 reads CAWQRGAARNEKLFF. In nucleotides, the CDR3 is TGTGCCTGGCAGCGTGGGGCGGCCCGTAATGAAAAACTGTTTTTT.